This T cell receptor (beta chain) was recovered during a study of Graves' ophthalmopathy and Graves' hyperthyroidism. Whole-study findings and limits: Among thyroid clonotypes expanded above 0.001 frequency, most also appeared in blood.

RNA transcripts provided the template for amplifying TCR beta CDR3 regions. First-round RT-PCR with HTBI primers preceded a second-round multiplex PCR. One entry per CDR3 protein, called by TCRdb with MiXCR from the multiplex PCR reads. Altogether about 400,000 distinct CDR3 sequences are present, approximately 16% being singletons, with the ten largest covering roughly 1.5%. The CDR3 loop spans 13 amino acids. Germline-derived CDR1 and CDR2 are DFQATT and SNEGSKA (reference sequence). Deletions cut 3 bases from V and 5 bases from J, with 14 bases between. For this clonotype: Antigen: not known.

The sample taken for sequencing was peripheral blood. The source of this sequence is a woman aged 18-30 years with Graves' ophthalmopathy. V gene TRBV20-1 combines with J gene TRBJ2-7; D possibly uses TRBD1 or TRBD2 (5 bases each). Here the CDR3 reads CSASYNWDDEQYF. CDR3 nucleotide sequence: TGCAGTGCTAGCTACAACTGGGACGACGAGCAGTACTTC.